This T cell receptor beta chain emerged from a study of blood T cell repertoires in COVID-19. On the study more broadly: The analysed material was cDNA or gDNA that came from T cells, B-cell-depleted T cells, or PBMCs.

Produced via immunoSEQ multiplex PCR; TCRdb's table is partial and in-frame only. The table records about 260,000 clones, about 87% of them present only once. This CDR3 is built from 14 residues. Germline CDR1 is LNHDA and CDR2 is SQIVND (reference sequence). Trimming at V came to 5 bases and at J to 3 bases, leaving 5 bases not matched to a gene. This clonotype was obtained from a woman between 40 and 50 years old who had recovered from COVID-19. This chain uses TRBV19 with TRBJ1-1; 8 bases line up with TRBD1. The specimen sequenced was peripheral blood. In DNA form, the CDR3 reads TGTGCCAGTAGTGACAGGGGTTGGGACACTGAAGCTTTCTTT. Protein: CASSDRGWDTEAFF.